This TCR beta chain emerged from a study of blood T cell repertoires in COVID-19. Germline loops: CDR1 SGHDN, CDR2 FVKESK. With 4 bases removed from V and 2 bases from J, the gap between germline ends came to 14 bases. CDR3 length: 15 residues. The assay was immunoSEQ multiplex PCR, and TCRdb's table has in-frame clones only and misses some. The sample lists roughly 90,000 clones, roughly 86% occurring once. The receptor was isolated from a man aged 35-49 years with acute or convalescent COVID-19. This rearrangement joins TRBV14 to TRBJ1-1, with a tentative D call TRBD1 (5 bases). What was sequenced was peripheral blood. The CDR3 coding sequence is TGTGCCAGCAGCCTCCATCGCGGGGCAAACACTGAAGCTTTCTTT. This sequence encodes CASSLHRGANTEAFF. The whole variable domain, remainder taken from reference TRBV14 and TRBJ1-1, is EAGVTQFPSHSVIEKGQTVTLRCDPISGHDNLYWYRRVMGKEIKFLLHFVKESKQDESGMPNNRFLAERTGGTYSTLKVQPAELEDSGVYFCASSLHRGANTEAFFGQGTRLTVV.